The source of this T cell receptor beta chain is a study of shared clonotypes between healthy human individuals. J gave up 2 bases and V 5 bases, and 6 bases lay outside the gene matches. The CDR3 sequence is 16 residues long. The germline V gene has CDR1 MGHRA and CDR2 YSYEKL. Source study methods: With immunoSEQ giving junction-only sequences and no quality scores, filtering differed. The protocol was immunoSEQ multiplex PCR, while the TCRdb copy is restricted to in-frame clones and leaves out a portion. V and J calls plus clone size are reproduced from that table; the DNA served to infer D and trimming. The sample shows millions of clones, 90% to 95% of them seen only once.

The chain employs TRBV4-1 and TRBJ2-5; 12 bases match TRBD2. The sample consisted of naive CD4+ T cells sorted from blood. This sample's subset: CD45RA+ positively selected. This TCR was recovered from a man aged 18 to 29 in good health. CDR3 bases: TGCGCCAGCAGCAGATATCTAGCGGGGGGGCAAGAGACCCAGTACTTC. Protein sequence: CASSRYLAGGQETQYF.